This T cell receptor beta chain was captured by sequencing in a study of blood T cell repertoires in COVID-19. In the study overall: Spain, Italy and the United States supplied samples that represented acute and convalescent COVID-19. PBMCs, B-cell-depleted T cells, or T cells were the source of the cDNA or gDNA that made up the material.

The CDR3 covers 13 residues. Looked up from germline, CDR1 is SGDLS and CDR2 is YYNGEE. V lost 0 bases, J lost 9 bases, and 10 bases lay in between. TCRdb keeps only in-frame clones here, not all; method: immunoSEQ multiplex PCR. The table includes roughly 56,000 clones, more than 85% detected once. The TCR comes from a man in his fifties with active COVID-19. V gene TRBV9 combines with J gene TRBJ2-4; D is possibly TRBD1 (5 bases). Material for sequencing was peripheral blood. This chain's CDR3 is CASSVGPGSIQYF. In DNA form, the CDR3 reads TGTGCCAGCAGCGTAGGGCCAGGGTCCATTCAGTACTTC.